The 20 T cell receptor beta chains listed next were all sequenced from one sample in a study of CD8 T cells in Susac syndrome. An amount of RNA that ranged from about 0.45 to 1 ug was reverse transcribed with random hexamers. TCRdb passed the immunoSEQ multiplex PCR reads through MiXCR, listing each CDR3 protein once. The sample shows 130,000 or so distinct CDR3 sequences, around 85% of them seen only once. Sequencing was carried out using CD8+ T cells from PBMCs. The receptor set was obtained from a human donor with multiple sclerosis.

This sequence joins TRBV7-9 and TRBJ2-2, with no clear D. The germline V and J ends were trimmed by 5 bases and 5 bases, with 15 bases remaining between them. The germline CDR1 and CDR2 sequences are SEHNR and FQNEAQ (reference sequence). The CDR3 consists of 15 residues. As DNA, the CDR3 is TGTGCCAGCAGCGGATCGGACCGATCGACCGGGGAGCTGTTTTTT. Its protein is CASSGSDRSTGELFF.

This clonotype was observed a few times. The chain recombines TRBV6-1 with TRBJ2-1, with no clear D. The V end lost 8 bases, the J end lost 7 bases, and 9 bases lay between the germline ends. The CDR3 sequence is 11 residues long. The germline CDR1 and CDR2 sequences are MNHNS and SASEGT. The CDR3 DNA is TGTGCCAGCGGCTCGCGGAATGAGCAGTTCTTC. It yields the protein CASGSRNEQFF.

The chain is built from TRBV7-8 and TRBJ2-7; a possible D gene is TRBD2 (6 bases). V was trimmed by 3 bases and J by 0 bases, leaving 9 bases between them. The CDR3 has 14 residues. Germline V CDR1 and CDR2: SGHVS, FQNEAQ. DNA of the CDR3: TGTGCCAGCAGCTTTGGGGGGAACTCCTACGAGCAGTACTTC. Encoded protein: CASSFGGNSYEQYF.

The DNA for the CDR3 is TGTGCCAGCAGTTATCCGACAGGATCTGGAAACACCATATATTTT. It yields the protein CASSYPTGSGNTIYF. V gene TRBV13 combines with J gene TRBJ1-3; a possible D gene is TRBD1 (6 bases). The CDR3 covers 15 residues. The germline CDR1 and CDR2 sequences are PRHDT and FYEKMQ (reference sequence). The V end lost 6 bases, the J end lost 1 base, and 13 bases lay between the germline ends.

The V gene is TRBV1, the J gene TRBJ2-1; TRBD2 is taken as the D call from the table, unchecked against the DNA. TRBV1 is annotated as a pseudogene. The CDR3 totals 17 residues. CDR3 amino acids: CTSSQDHLAELYNEQFF. In nucleotides, the CDR3 is TGCACCAGCAGCCAAGATCACCTAGCGGAACTTTACAATGAGCAGTTCTTC.

V gene TRBV9 combines with J gene TRBJ2-3; no firm D call. This CDR3 has 15 amino acids. The germline gives CDR1 SGDLS, CDR2 YYNGEE. With 0 bases removed from V and 0 bases from J, the gap between germline ends came to 8 bases. The DNA for the CDR3 is TGTGCCAGCAGCGTAGGGCGGCATAGCACAGATACGCAGTATTTT. It translates to CASSVGRHSTDTQYF.

The rearrangement links TRBV29-1 to TRBJ2-1, with D uncertain. The germline gives CDR1 SQVTM, CDR2 ANQGSEA. This CDR3 has 11 residues. V shed 4 bases and J shed 5 bases, with 6 bases lying between them. CDR3 protein: CSVVRNNEQFF. The CDR3 DNA sequence: TGCAGCGTTGTCAGAAACAATGAGCAGTTCTTC.

The chain employs TRBV20-1 and TRBJ2-2; no clear D gene. This CDR3 has 15 amino acids. In germline, CDR1 is DFQATT, CDR2 SNEGSKA (reference sequence). Deletions cut 3 bases from V and 2 bases from J, with 13 bases between. CDR3 residues: CSASGGSANTGELFF. CDR3 sequence (DNA): TGCAGTGCTAGCGGCGGAAGTGCAAACACCGGGGAGCTGTTTTTT.

This rearrangement joins TRBV11-2 to TRBJ2-7, with D uncertain. Per the germline V gene, CDR1 is SGHAT and CDR2 is FQNNGV. The CDR3 has 13 residues. With 6 bases removed from V and 4 bases from J, the gap between germline ends came to 13 bases. The CDR3 spells CASRAGIQYEQYF. The CDR3 DNA is TGTGCCAGCAGGGCCGGCATTCAATACGAGCAGTACTTC. Full variable domain (remainder filled in from reference TRBV11-2 and TRBJ2-7): EAGVAQSPRYKIIEKRQSVAFWCNPISGHATLYWYQQILGQGPKLLIQFQNNGVVDDSQLPKDRFSAERLKGVDSTLKIQPAKLEDSAVYLCASRAGIQYEQYFGPGTRLTVT.

The DNA of the CDR3 is TGCAGCGTTGCGGGGGACAGCGACACAGATACGCAGTATTTT. Protein product: CSVAGDSDTDTQYF. This rearrangement joins TRBV29-1 to TRBJ2-3; possible D gene TRBD1, 7 bases. Deletions cut 4 bases from V and 2 bases from J, with 13 bases between. The CDR3 is 14 amino acids. Per the germline V gene, CDR1 is SQVTM and CDR2 is ANQGSEA.

This chain uses TRBV19 with TRBJ2-1; a weak D match, TRBD2 (5 bases). CDR1 is LNHDA and CDR2 is SQIVND in the germline V gene (reference sequence). This CDR3 has 16 amino acids. The V end lost 4 bases, the J end lost 5 bases, and 18 bases lay between the germline ends. The CDR3 DNA is TGTGCCAGTAGTAATTCCTTCGGGGTAGGTGACAATGAGCAGTTCTTC. Its protein is CASSNSFGVGDNEQFF.

The chain uses TRBV6-1 and TRBJ1-1, with D uncertain. CDR1 is MNHNS and CDR2 is SASEGT in the germline V gene. V was cut by 2 bases and J by 1 base, with 14 bases left in between. The CDR3 is 16 residues long. The CDR3 loop is CASSELPVGRNTEAFF. The CDR3 coding sequence is TGTGCCAGCAGTGAATTACCCGTAGGGCGGAACACTGAAGCTTTCTTT.

This chain uses TRBV27 with TRBJ2-1; 10 bases are shared with TRBD2. The CDR3 loop spans 15 amino acids. Germline V CDR1 and CDR2: MNHEY, SMNVEV (reference sequence). Germline trimming cut 4 bases from V and 6 bases from J; bases unmatched to any gene: 6. The CDR3 is CASSSPSGGINEQFF. CDR3 coding DNA: TGTGCCAGCAGTTCCCCTAGCGGGGGAATCAATGAGCAGTTCTTC.

This chain uses TRBV12-3 or TRBV12-4 with TRBJ2-7; TRBD1 agrees at 8 bases. J lost 1 base, V lost 2 bases, and 4 bases had no gene match. This CDR3 spans 15 amino acids. CDR3 loop: CASSLHRGVSYEQYF. DNA for the CDR3: TGTGCCAGCAGTTTACACAGGGGGGTATCCTACGAGCAGTACTTC.

In DNA form, the CDR3 reads TGTGCCAGCAGTTACTCCGCAGGGAGCTCGGATGGCTACACCTTC. Its protein is CASSYSAGSSDGYTF. The chain has TRBV6-5 and TRBJ1-2, with D possibly being TRBD1 (5 bases). This CDR3 is built from 15 residues. Trimming shortened V by 0 bases and J by 6 bases, and 14 bases separated the two germline ends. The germline V gene encodes CDR1 MNHEY and CDR2 SVGAGI.

The rearrangement uses TRBV19 and TRBJ2-2; D possibly corresponds to TRBD1 (6 bases). The V end lost 3 bases, the J end lost 6 bases, and 11 bases lay between the germline ends. Germline assignment: CDR1 LNHDA and CDR2 SQIVND (reference sequence). CDR3 size: 14 residues. The CDR3 spells CASSIYDRSGELFF. CDR3 nucleotide sequence: TGTGCCAGTAGTATTTACGACAGGTCCGGGGAGCTGTTTTTT.

This clonotype was seen just once. The chain combines TRBV6-2 or TRBV6-3 with TRBJ2-7; tentatively, D is TRBD2 (5 bases). Trimming removed 6 bases at V and 5 bases at J, with 8 bases between. From germline, CDR1 is MNHEY and CDR2 SVGEGT. The CDR3 contains 11 residues. The CDR3 DNA follows: TGTGCCAGCAGGCGGGCGGACGAGCAGTACTTC. Translating it yields CASRRADEQYF.

In its sample, this clonotype was seen a few times. The gene calls are TRBV6-1 and TRBJ1-4; tentative D call: TRBD1 (5 bases). Germline V gives CDR1 MNHNS, CDR2 SASEGT. The CDR3 loop spans 13 amino acids. Deletions cut 6 bases from V and 8 bases from J, with 13 bases between. As DNA, the CDR3 is TGTGCCAGCAGCTGGGGGGAGGGCGAAAAACTGTTTTTT. Encoded protein: CASSWGEGEKLFF.

The chain employs TRBV20-1 and TRBJ2-7; TRBD1 aligns across 8 bases. Germline CDR1 DFQATT, CDR2 SNEGSKA (reference sequence). The CDR3 totals 16 residues. After removal of 6 bases from V and 4 bases from J, the junction contained 17 bases not matched to a gene. The CDR3 DNA reads TGCAGTGCGCCCAACCCAGGGGGCTCGCTTGTTTACGAGCAGTACTTC. As protein: CSAPNPGGSLVYEQYF.

The chain carries TRBV12-3 or TRBV12-4 and TRBJ2-4, with 9 bases fitting TRBD1. The CDR3 totals 12 residues. The trim removed 6 bases at V and 8 bases at J, leaving 2 bases unmatched. This CDR3 is CASRGDRDIQYF. CDR3 coding DNA: TGTGCCAGCAGGGGGGACAGGGACATTCAGTACTTC.